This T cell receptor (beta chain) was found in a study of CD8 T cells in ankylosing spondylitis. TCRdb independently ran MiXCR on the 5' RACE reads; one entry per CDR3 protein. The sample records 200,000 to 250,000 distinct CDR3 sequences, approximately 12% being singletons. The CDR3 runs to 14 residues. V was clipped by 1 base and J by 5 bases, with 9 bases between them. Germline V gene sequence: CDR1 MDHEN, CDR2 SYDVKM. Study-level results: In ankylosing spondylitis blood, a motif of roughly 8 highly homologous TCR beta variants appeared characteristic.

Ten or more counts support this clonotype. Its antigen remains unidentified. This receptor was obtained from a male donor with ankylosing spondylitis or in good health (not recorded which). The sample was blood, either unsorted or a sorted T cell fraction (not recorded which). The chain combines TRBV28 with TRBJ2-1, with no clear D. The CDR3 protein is CASSLSPANNEQFF. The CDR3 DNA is TGTGCCAGCAGTTTATCGCCGGCCAACAATGAGCAGTTCTTC.